The clone carrying this T cell receptor beta chain is classed as medium-sized by frequency. Its target is not known. The germline CDR1 and CDR2 sequences are MGHRA and YSYEKL. This CDR3 spans 13 amino acids. There is no recorded DNA. TCRdb keeps only in-frame clones here, not all; method: immunoSEQ multiplex PCR. Its listing shows about 2,500 clones. The data derive from a study of synovial regulatory T cells in juvenile arthritis. Study observations and caveats: iaTreg TCR repertoires were largely private across patients and partially overlapped synovial Teff and blood CPL. iaTreg cells shared more CDR3 sequences with synovial Tregs than other blood Tregs did.

Matched peripheral blood accompanied the synovial fluid taken from each patient with active arthritis. Patients were aged median approximately 11 years with disease lasting median approximately seven years. Synovial and blood Treg cells had comparable FOXP3 TSDR demethylation. Specimen: Treg cells from the synovium. The source is a donor between 2 and 29 years old with juvenile idiopathic arthritis. The chain combines TRBV4-1 with TRBJ2-7; TCRdb's D call, TRBD2, is unchecked because there is no DNA. The CDR3 loop reads CASSQDARSEQYF.